This TCR beta chain was recorded in a study of T cell repertoires in cytomegalovirus infection. On this clonotype: Its antigen is unknown.

TCRdb reprocessed the reads via MiXCR and lists one record per CDR3 protein. The sample records fewer than 60,000 distinct CDR3 sequences, 20% being singletons. Germline trimming cut 5 bases from V and 5 bases from J; bases unmatched to any gene: 5. From germline, CDR1 is SGHTA and CDR2 FQGNSA. This CDR3 comprises 14 residues. The chain couples TRBV7-2 to TRBJ2-2; 7 nucleotides align to TRBD1. The receptor was isolated from a human donor in good health (CMV status not recorded). Some clones in this sample may be carry-over from other donors' samples. Sequencing was performed on CD8+ T cells from cultured PBMCs, taken from culture after CMV antigen stimulation. The CDR3 coding sequence is TGTGCCAGCAGCGCTCTGGGACAGACCGGGGAGCTGTTTTTT. Encoded protein: CASSALGQTGELFF.